This T cell receptor beta chain is from a study of T cell repertoires in cytomegalovirus infection. Study-level points and caveats: Based on cumulative public TCR beta family frequency, carriers of CMV plus the relevant HLA were identified.

The CDR3 is made up of 15 amino acids. Trimming removed 5 bases from V and 0 bases from J, with 10 bases in between. A word on this clonotype: Its antigen remains unidentified.

TCRdb re-analysed the reads in MiXCR, keeping a single row per CDR3 protein. The sample lists approximately 750,000 distinct CDR3 sequences, about a third occurring once. This chain connects TRBV12-3 or TRBV12-4 to TRBJ2-2, with D maybe TRBD1 (6 bases). This sequence was found in a human donor in good health (CMV status not recorded). Some clones in this sample may be carry-over from other donors' samples. The sample consisted of PBMCs. As DNA, the CDR3 is TGTGCCAGCAGTCGGACAGAACCGAACACCGGGGAGCTGTTTTTT. Its protein product is CASSRTEPNTGELFF.